The clone carrying this TCR beta chain was observed a handful of times. Its antigen remains unknown. Sequencing targeted expressed TCRB transcripts, as all isolated RNA had been reverse transcribed. Sequencing used immunoSEQ multiplex PCR; TCRdb keeps in-frame clones, though not all of them. The table shows 120,000 to 150,000 clones, with over 8% occurring only once. The length of the CDR3 is 15 residues. Germline-derived CDR1 and CDR2 are SGHRS and YFSETQ. Trimming shortened V by 4 bases and J by 5 bases, and 18 bases separated the two germline ends. The sample belongs to a study of beta chain features in type 1 diabetes. Whole-study results and caveats: Amplification by PCR could prefer shorter templates, with the same effect in patients and controls.

This receptor was identified in a woman between 35 and 50 years old in good health. This chain links TRBV5-1 with TRBJ2-5; D might be TRBD1 (5 bases). The material sequenced was central memory CD4+ T cells from blood. DNA of the CDR3: TGCGCCAGCAGCGCTGGGGCAGGGCTTTTCGAGACCCAGTACTTC. Its translation: CASSAGAGLFETQYF.